This T cell receptor beta chain originates from a study of blood T cell repertoires in COVID-19. The CDR3 spans 14 residues. The germline V gene has CDR1 SGHRS and CDR2 YFSETQ. Trimming took 2 bases from V and 1 from J, leaving 10 bases between them. The assay was immunoSEQ multiplex PCR, and TCRdb's table has in-frame clones only and misses some. The sample has about 180,000 clones; around 90% are singletons. The sample consisted of PBMCs or T cells enriched from blood (not recorded which). The sequence was obtained from a woman aged 18-29 years who had recovered from COVID-19. The rearrangement joins TRBV5-1 to TRBJ2-7, with D perhaps matching TRBD1 (5 bases). The CDR3 nucleotides read TGCGCCAGCAGCTTAACAGGTACTTCCTACGAGCAGTACTTC. As protein: CASSLTGTSYEQYF.